The 20 T cell receptor beta chains below all came from one sample that was sequenced in a study of CD4 T cells in relation to SARS-CoV-2 and coronaviruses. The table came from immunoSEQ multiplex PCR; TCRdb's copy has only in-frame clones and leaves some out. Among under 13,000 clones listed, about 81% were seen once. Unexposed donor CD4+ T cells date from 2011-2018, before the COVID-19 pandemic. Isolation of CD4+ T cells took place after less than 13 days in culture. These TCRs are of unknown antigen specificity. Sequencing was done on a sample of CD4+ T cells from PBMCs, cultured in vitro. The receptors come from a human donor in good health.

This rearrangement joins TRBV3-1 (or the pseudogene TRBV3-2) to TRBJ1-1; possible D gene TRBD1, 6 bases. CDR3 size: 13 residues. Between the trimmed V and J ends, which lost 1 base and 7 bases, there was a span of 10 bases. The germline V gene encodes CDR1 LGHDT and CDR2 YNNKEL (reference sequence). CDR3 sequence: CASSQGGLLEAFF. CDR3 sequence (DNA): TGTGCCAGCAGCCAAGGGGGGCTACTTGAAGCTTTCTTT.

The chain has TRBV19 and TRBJ1-4; D is ambiguous. Germline-derived CDR1 and CDR2 are LNHDA and SQIVND (reference sequence). The CDR3 length is 13 residues. Trimming stripped 3 bases from V and 8 bases from J, with 10 bases between. CDR3 nucleotides: TGTGCCAGTAGTATTGGCTTGGGGGAAAAACTGTTTTTT. Protein sequence: CASSIGLGEKLFF. Supplemented by reference TRBV19 and TRBJ1-4, the full variable domain reads DGGITQSPKYLFRKEGQNVTLSCEQNLNHDAMYWYRQDPGQGLRLIYYSQIVNDFQKGDIAEGYSVSREKKESFPLTVTSAQKNPTAFYLCASSIGLGEKLFFGSGTQLSVL.

The chain recombines TRBV18 with TRBJ2-1; 10 bases match TRBD1. The CDR3 runs 17 residues. Per germline, CDR1 KGHSH and CDR2 LQKENI. J lost 5 bases, V lost 2 bases, and 9 bases had no gene match. CDR3 sequence (DNA): TGTGCCAGCTCACCAGGACAGGGGGGGATGGTAAACAATGAGCAGTTCTTC. Amino acids: CASSPGQGGMVNNEQFF. Looking up the rest from reference TRBV18 and TRBJ2-1 gives the full variable domain: NAGVMQNPRHLVRRRGQEARLRCSPMKGHSHVYWYRQLPEEGLKFMVYLQKENIIDESGMPKERFSAEFPKEGPSILRIQQVVRGDSAAYFCASSPGQGGMVNNEQFFGPGTRLTVL.

The rearrangement uses TRBV7-9 and TRBJ2-4, with D unclear. Trimming pared 3 bases from V and 9 bases from J, leaving 6 bases between. CDR1 is SEHNR and CDR2 is FQNEAQ in the germline V gene (reference sequence). This CDR3 region has 11 residues. The CDR3 nucleotides read TGTGCCAGCAGCTTTTTGGGCATTCAGTACTTC. It specifies CASSFLGIQYF.

This chain joins TRBV6-5 and TRBJ1-6; no clear D gene. With 2 bases removed from V and 7 bases from J, the gap between germline ends came to 12 bases. Germline CDR1 MNHEY, CDR2 SVGAGI. This CDR3 region has 15 residues. DNA for the CDR3: TGTGCCAGCAGTTACCGCGGGCCTCCCAATTCACCCCTCCACTTT. This codes for CASSYRGPPNSPLHF.

The J gene is TRBJ2-3, the V gene TRBV2; TRBD1 or TRBD2 may be the D gene (6 bases each). The CDR3 covers 12 residues. The germline V and J ends were trimmed by 6 bases and 10 bases, with 14 bases remaining between them. Germline V lookup: CDR1 SNHLY, CDR2 FYNNEI. The CDR3 reads CASRPLGGAQYF. As DNA, the CDR3 is TGTGCCAGCAGGCCCTTGGGGGGCGCGCAGTATTTT.

The chain recombines TRBV7-9 with TRBJ2-3, with D hard to call. CDR1 is SEHNR, CDR2 FQNEAQ, per germline (reference sequence). Trimming stripped 1 base from V and 3 bases from J, with 11 bases between. This CDR3 has 15 amino acids. The CDR3 DNA sequence: TGTGCCAGCAGCTTAGATTTGTGGGGTACAGATACGCAGTATTTT. The encoded protein is CASSLDLWGTDTQYF. Based on the CDR3 plus reference TRBV7-9 and TRBJ2-3, the full variable domain is DTGVSQNPRHKITKRGQNVTFRCDPISEHNRLYWYRQTLGQGPEFLTYFQNEAQLEKSRLLSDRFSAERPKGSFSTLEIQRTEQGDSAMYLCASSLDLWGTDTQYFGPGTRLTVL.

This clone was observed a few times. CDR3 region: CASSLSRGTYNEQFF. The CDR3 DNA is TGTGCCAGCAGCTTATCCAGGGGAACCTACAATGAGCAGTTCTTC. The gene calls are TRBV7-8 and TRBJ2-1; D may be TRBD1 (6 bases). Germline V gene data show CDR1 as SGHVS and CDR2 as FQNEAQ. V gave up 2 bases and J gave up 2 bases, with 10 bases separating them. This CDR3 contains 15 residues.

This clone was picked up a small number of times. The chain is built from TRBV29-1 and TRBJ2-1, with D tentatively TRBD1 (5 bases). With 7 bases removed from V and 8 bases from J, the gap between germline ends came to 18 bases. Germline V gives CDR1 SQVTM, CDR2 ANQGSEA. The CDR3 spans 13 residues. The CDR3: CSGKPGRVDEQFF. Written as DNA, the CDR3 is TGCAGCGGAAAACCGGGCAGGGTAGATGAGCAGTTCTTC.

This clone was observed a single time. The gene calls are TRBV28 and TRBJ1-5; no clear D gene. V lost 8 bases, J lost 3 bases, and 14 bases lay in between. Germline loops: CDR1 MDHEN, CDR2 SYDVKM. The CDR3 spans 14 residues. DNA of the CDR3: TGTGCCAGCCGACGGGTAGGCAACAATCAGCCCCAGCATTTT. This sequence encodes CASRRVGNNQPQHF.

This clone was recorded a few times. The chain combines TRBV5-1 with TRBJ1-1, with TRBD1 matching over 8 bases. CDR1 is SGHRS, CDR2 YFSETQ, per germline. The CDR3 extends over 13 amino acids. The J segment lost 3 bases and the V segment lost 5 bases, leaving 3 bases of the junction unmatched. As DNA, the CDR3 is TGCGCCAGCAGAGGACAGGGTGACACTGAAGCTTTCTTT. Translation: CASRGQGDTEAFF.

This chain uses TRBV3-1 (or the pseudogene TRBV3-2) with TRBJ1-1, with 7 bases matching TRBD1. Germline V gives CDR1 LGHDT, CDR2 YNNKEL (reference sequence). The CDR3 is 16 residues long. V lost 0 bases, J lost 1 base, and 5 bases stayed unmatched. This CDR3 reads CASSQDSPGGNTEAFF. CDR3 bases: TGTGCCAGCAGCCAAGATTCGCCAGGGGGGAACACTGAAGCTTTCTTT.

The chain uses TRBV25-1 and TRBJ1-1, with D perhaps matching TRBD1 (6 bases). Germline assignment: CDR1 MGHDK and CDR2 SYGVNS. The length of the CDR3 is 16 residues. Between the trimmed V and J ends, which lost 1 base and 4 bases, there was a span of 16 bases. In DNA, the CDR3 is TGTGCCAGCAGTGAATCCCCGGCGGGGGCAGGCACTGAAGCTTTCTTT. This encodes CASSESPAGAGTEAFF.

The gene calls are TRBV5-4 and TRBJ1-1; 8 bases align to TRBD1. The CDR3 length is 15 residues. V dropped 1 base and J dropped 1; count of bases not matched to a gene: 3. The V gene's germline CDR1 is SGHNT and CDR2 YYREEE (reference sequence). The CDR3 region is CASSLRTGRNTEAFF. DNA for the CDR3: TGTGCCAGCAGCTTGCGGACAGGGCGGAACACTGAAGCTTTCTTT.

J is TRBJ2-5 and V is TRBV5-6; D possibly matches TRBD1 or TRBD2 (5 bases each). V lost 5 bases to trimming and J lost 5 bases, with 16 bases between them. Germline CDR1 SGHDT, CDR2 YYEEEE. This CDR3 has 14 amino acids. This CDR3 is CASSLWRTRETQYF. The CDR3 nucleotides read TGTGCCAGCAGTTTGTGGAGGACAAGGGAGACCCAGTACTTC.

The gene calls are TRBV7-3 and TRBJ2-6; D is tentatively TRBD1 or TRBD2 (5 bases each). Germline V CDR1 and CDR2: SGHTA, FQGTGA. The CDR3 length is 15 residues. Trimming pared 5 bases from V and 0 bases from J, leaving 8 bases between. The CDR3 region is CASSLGRSGANVLTF. CDR3 in DNA: TGTGCCAGCAGCCTGGGACGCTCTGGGGCCAACGTCCTGACTTTC.

Only a few counts were recorded for this clone. V is TRBV30 and J is TRBJ1-1; D might be TRBD1 (5 bases). The ends were cut back, 0 bases at V and 0 bases at J, with 8 bases in the middle. The CDR3 has 14 residues. Germline loops: CDR1 GTSNPN, CDR2 SVGIG (reference sequence). As DNA, the CDR3 is TGTGCCTGGAGTGTTGGGGGGATGAACACTGAAGCTTTCTTT. This translates into CAWSVGGMNTEAFF.

J is TRBJ1-4 and V is TRBV7-2; no definite D call. The CDR3 consists of 12 residues. Germline values: CDR1 SGHTA, CDR2 FQGNSA. Trimming cost V 4 bases and J 0 bases, with 0 bases left between them. CDR3 amino acids: CASSSTNEKLFF. DNA for the CDR3: TGTGCCAGCAGCTCAACTAATGAAAAACTGTTTTTT.

The V gene is TRBV4-3, the J gene TRBJ2-7; 7 positions agree with TRBD1. The CDR3 consists of 14 residues. Germline values: CDR1 LGHNA, CDR2 YSLEER. V dropped 3 bases and J dropped 4; count of bases not matched to a gene: 6. The CDR3 loop is CASSQERGRYEQYF. The CDR3 bases are TGCGCCAGCAGCCAGGAGAGGGGGCGGTACGAGCAGTACTTC.

The chain recombines TRBV19 with TRBJ1-1, with D uncertain. Trimming took 6 bases from V and 1 from J, leaving 12 bases between them. The CDR3 is 14 residues long. The germline CDR1 and CDR2 sequences are LNHDA and SQIVND (reference sequence). This CDR3 reads CASRPRGPNTEAFF. CDR3 bases: TGTGCCAGTAGACCTCGAGGCCCGAACACTGAAGCTTTCTTT.